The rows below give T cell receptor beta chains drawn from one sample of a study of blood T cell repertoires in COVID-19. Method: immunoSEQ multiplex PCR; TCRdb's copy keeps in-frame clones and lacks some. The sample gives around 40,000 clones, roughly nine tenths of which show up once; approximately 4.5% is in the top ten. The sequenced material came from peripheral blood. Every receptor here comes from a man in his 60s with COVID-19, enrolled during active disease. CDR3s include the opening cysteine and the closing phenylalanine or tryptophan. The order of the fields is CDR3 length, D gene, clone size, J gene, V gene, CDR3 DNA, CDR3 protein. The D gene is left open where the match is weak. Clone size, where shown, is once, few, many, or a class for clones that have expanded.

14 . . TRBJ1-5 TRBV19 TGTGCCAGTAGTATGGGCGGGGGTGGTCAGCCCCAGCATTTT CASSMGGGGQPQHF
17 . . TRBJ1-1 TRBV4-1 TGCGCCAGCAGCCTTCCATACGAGACAGCCATGAACACTGAAGCTTTCTTT CASSLPYETAMNTEAFF
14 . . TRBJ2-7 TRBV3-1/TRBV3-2 TGTGCCAGCAGCCTAGGGACTGGGTCCTACGAGCAGTACTTC CASSLGTGSYEQYF
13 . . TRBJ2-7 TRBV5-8 TGTGCCAGCAGGCGCGGAGTCTCCTACGAGCAGTACTTC CASRRGVSYEQYF
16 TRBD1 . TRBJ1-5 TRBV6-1 TGTGCCAGCAGTGGCTGGACAGGGGATAGCAATCAGCCCCAGCATTTT CASSGWTGDSNQPQHF
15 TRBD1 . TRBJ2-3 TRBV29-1 TGCAGCGTTGTTCCCCGGGACAGAACCACAGATACGCAGTATTTT CSVVPRDRTTDTQYF
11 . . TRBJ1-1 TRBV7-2 TGTGCCAGCAGCTTAACAATGAAAGCTTTCTTT CASSLTMKAFF
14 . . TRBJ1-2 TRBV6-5 TGTGCCAGCAGCCCCACGGAGCCCCGCTATGGCTACACCTTC CASSPTEPRYGYTF
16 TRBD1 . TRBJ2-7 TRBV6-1 TGTGCCAGCAGTGAAAGGGACAGGGGTATGTCCTACGAGCAGTACTTC CASSERDRGMSYEQYF
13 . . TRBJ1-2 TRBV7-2 TGTGCCAGCAGCCAGCGATCCAACTATGGCTACACCTTC CASSQRSNYGYTF
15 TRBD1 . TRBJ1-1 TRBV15 TGTGCCACCAGCGGGACAGGGGTCATATACACTGAAGCTTTCTTT CATSGTGVIYTEAFF
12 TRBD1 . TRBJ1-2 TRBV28 TGTGCCACTCAGACAGGGCACTATGGCTACACCTTC CATQTGHYGYTF
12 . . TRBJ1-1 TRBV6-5 TGTGCCAGCAGGGAGGGAGGCACTGAAGCTTTCTTT CASREGGTEAFF
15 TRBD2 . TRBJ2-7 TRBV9 TGTGCCAGCAGCGTACATGGGACTAGCGGAGATGAGCAGTACTTC CASSVHGTSGDEQYF
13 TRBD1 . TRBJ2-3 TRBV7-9 TGTGCCAGCAGCAACCAGGACAGGGGTCCGTCGTATTTT CASSNQDRGPSYF
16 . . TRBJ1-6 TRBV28 TGTGCCAGCAGTTTCGGGGGTGTGACCTATAATTCACCCCTCCACTTT CASSFGGVTYNSPLHF
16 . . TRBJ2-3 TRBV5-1 TGCGCCAGCAGCTTAGGGGCCACAGTCGGCACAGATACGCAGTATTTT CASSLGATVGTDTQYF
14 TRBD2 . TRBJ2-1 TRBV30 TGTGCCTGGAGTTCCGGGACTACTTTCAATGAGCAGTTCTTC CAWSSGTTFNEQFF
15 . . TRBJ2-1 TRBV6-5 TGTGCCAGCAAGGGGTTTACGGCGGCGGACAATGAGCAGTTCTTC CASKGFTAADNEQFF
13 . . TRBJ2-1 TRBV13 TGTGCCAGCAGCCTCCGACAGGTTTATGAGCAGTTCTTC CASSLRQVYEQFF
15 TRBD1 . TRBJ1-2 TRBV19 TGTGCCAGTAGTCGGACAGGATCTTCTAACTATGGCTACACCTTC CASSRTGSSNYGYTF
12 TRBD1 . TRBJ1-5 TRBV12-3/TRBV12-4 TGTGCCAGCCAGGGGGGAGTTCAGCCCCAGCATTTT CASQGGVQPQHF
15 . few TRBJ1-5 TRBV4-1 TGCGCCAGCAGCCAAGCTGACAGTGAAACACAGCCCCAGCATTTT CASSQADSETQPQHF
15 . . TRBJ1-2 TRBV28 TGTGCCAGCAGTTCCACCAAGGAAGGGGACTATGGCTACACCTTC CASSSTKEGDYGYTF
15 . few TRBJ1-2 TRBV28 TGTGCCAGCATGTCAGGCTTCGGGCACGGGAGTGGCTACACCTTC CASMSGFGHGSGYTF
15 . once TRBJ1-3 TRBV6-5 TGTGCCAGCAGTCTAAGCCCAGGCTCTGGAAACACCATATATTTT CASSLSPGSGNTIYF
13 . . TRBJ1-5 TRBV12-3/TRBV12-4 TGTGCCAGCCAGGTAACCAGCAATCAGCCCCAGCATTTT CASQVTSNQPQHF
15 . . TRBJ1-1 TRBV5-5 TGTGCCAGCAGCTTGGCAGGGGTGGTGAACACTGAAGCTTTCTTT CASSLAGVVNTEAFF
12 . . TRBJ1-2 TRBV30 TGTGCCTGGAGTGTACGGCGGGCTGGCTACACCTTC CAWSVRRAGYTF
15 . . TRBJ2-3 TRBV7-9 TGTGCCAGCAGCGGAACAGGGTTATTTTCGGATACGCAGTATTTT CASSGTGLFSDTQYF
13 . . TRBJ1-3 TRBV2 TGTGCCAGCAGAGGGGGCTCTGGAAACACCATATATTTT CASRGGSGNTIYF
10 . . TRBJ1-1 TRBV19 TGTGCCAGTCAAAGCGGAGAAGCTTTCTTT CASQSGEAFF
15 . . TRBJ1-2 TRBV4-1 TGCGCCAGCAGCCAAGTAGGAGGGGTGGGCTATGGCTACACCTTC CASSQVGGVGYGYTF
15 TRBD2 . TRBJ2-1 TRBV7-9 TGTGCCAGCAGCCAGACTAGCGGGAGCAGCAATGAGCAGTTCTTC CASSQTSGSSNEQFF
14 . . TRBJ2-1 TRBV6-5 TGTGCCAGCACCCGAGATCCCGACTACAATGAGCAGTTCTTC CASTRDPDYNEQFF
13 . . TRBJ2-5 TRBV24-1 TGTGCCACCAGTGAGGGGAGGGGGGAGACCCAGTACTTC CATSEGRGETQYF
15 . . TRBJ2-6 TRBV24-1 TGTGCCACCAGTGCAGATCTCTCTGGGGCCAACGTCCTGACTTTC CATSADLSGANVLTF
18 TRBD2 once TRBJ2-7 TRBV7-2 TGTGCCAGCAGCTTAGTTGGAGCTCCGAGCGGGGGCGCCTACGAGCAGTACTTC CASSLVGAPSGGAYEQYF